What follows are 19 T cell receptor beta chains derived from one specimen sequenced in a study of tumor T cells in aggressive B-cell lymphoma. TCRdb's table, derived via immunoSEQ multiplex PCR, lists solely in-frame clones and lacks some. The sample shows 9,900 or so clones, around 90% of them seen only once. Sequenced input: tumor tissue. The receptors come from an adult with diffuse large B cell lymphoma.

This clone has a single count. The chain has TRBV13 and TRBJ2-1, with 8 bases aligning to TRBD2. The CDR3 is 14 residues long. Germline V CDR1 and CDR2: PRHDT, FYEKMQ (reference sequence). V lost 2 bases, J lost 8 bases, and 5 bases stayed unmatched. The CDR3 loop reads CASSLRAGAYEQFF. The CDR3, as DNA: TGTGCCAGCAGCTTACGAGCGGGAGCGTATGAGCAGTTCTTC.

This clone was observed once. V usage is TRBV7-7 and J usage is TRBJ1-3; TRBD1 matches 7 bases. This CDR3 is built from 14 residues. The germline gives CDR1 SSHAT, CDR2 FNYEAQ (reference sequence). CDR3 coding DNA: TGTGCTACCTCGGGACAGAGCTCTGGAAACACCATATATTTT. Translating gives CATSGQSSGNTIYF.

The chain uses TRBV7-8 and TRBJ1-1, with D tentatively TRBD1 (6 bases). The germline V gene has CDR1 SGHVS and CDR2 FQNEAQ. The CDR3 contains 15 residues. V was cut by 5 bases and J by 6 bases, with 19 bases left in between. CDR3 DNA sequence: TGTGCCAGCAGCCCAATCCCAGGGGTTAGCGCTGAAGCTTTCTTT. Protein product: CASSPIPGVSAEAFF.

J is TRBJ2-4 and V is TRBV5-4, with D perhaps matching TRBD1 (6 bases). Trimming left V 2 bases short and J 8 bases short, with 14 bases between. CDR1 is SGHNT and CDR2 is YYREEE in the germline V gene (reference sequence). This CDR3 is built from 14 residues. CDR3 sequence: CASSFSGTSDIQYF. The CDR3 region has the DNA TGTGCCAGCAGCTTCTCCGGGACATCTGACATTCAGTACTTC.

This rearrangement joins TRBV7-2 to TRBJ2-4, with 10 bases that match TRBD2. The junction had 5 bases not matched to a gene; V was cut back by 3 bases and J by 6 bases. CDR3 length: 15 residues. In germline, CDR1 is SGHTA, CDR2 FQGNSA. As DNA, the CDR3 is TGTGCCAGCAGCTTGCTAGCGGGGGTTGGAAACATTCAGTACTTC. It encodes CASSLLAGVGNIQYF. Drawing the rest from reference TRBV7-2 and TRBJ2-4, the complete variable domain is GAGVSQSPSNKVTEKGKDVELRCDPISGHTALYWYRQSLGQGLEFLIYFQGNSAPDKSGLPSDRFSAERTGGSVSTLTIQRTQQEDSAVYLCASSLLAGVGNIQYFGAGTRLSVL.

J is TRBJ2-5 and V is TRBV7-2; no clear D gene. Germline V gives CDR1 SGHTA, CDR2 FQGNSA. The CDR3 loop spans 13 amino acids. Trimming shortened V by 1 base and J by 5 bases, and 8 bases separated the two germline ends. The CDR3 is CASSLGPFETQYF. The CDR3 DNA reads as TGTGCCAGCAGCTTAGGTCCCTTTGAGACCCAGTACTTC.

The chain employs TRBV5-1 and TRBJ1-6; the match to TRBD1 covers 7 bases. The CDR3 consists of 13 residues. J gave up 7 bases and V 6 bases, and 4 bases lay outside the gene matches. The V gene's germline CDR1 is SGHRS and CDR2 YFSETQ. The CDR3 DNA follows: TGCGCCAGCACTACAGGGGAGAATTCACCCCTCCACTTT. Amino acid sequence: CASTTGENSPLHF.

CDR3 in DNA: TGTGCCAGCAGTACAGGGGCTTTAGGCTACACCTTC. Translation: CASSTGALGYTF. The chain is built from TRBV6-1 and TRBJ1-2, with 7 bases that match TRBD1. The V and J ends lost 5 bases and 8 bases, in that order; junction bases with no gene match: 5. CDR1 is MNHNS and CDR2 is SASEGT in the germline V gene. There are 12 residues in the CDR3.

The rearrangement uses TRBV7-3 and TRBJ1-1; D is ambiguous. The CDR3 loop spans 13 amino acids. With 3 bases removed from V and 5 bases from J, the gap between germline ends came to 10 bases. From germline, CDR1 is SGHTA and CDR2 FQGTGA. The CDR3 region has the DNA TGTGCCAGCAGCTTTAATGAGGGAACTGAAGCTTTCTTT. This gives the protein CASSFNEGTEAFF.

The rearrangement uses TRBV30 and TRBJ1-4, with a tentative D call TRBD1 (6 bases). The V gene lost 8 bases and the J gene lost 6 bases, with 19 bases spanning the gap. CDR1 is GTSNPN and CDR2 is SVGIG in the germline V gene (reference sequence). The CDR3 covers 14 residues. CDR3 protein: CALIRVKGDEKLFF. The DNA of the CDR3 is TGTGCCCTCATACGGGTCAAGGGGGATGAAAAACTGTTTTTT.

The chain carries TRBV6-5 and TRBJ2-5; possibly TRBD1 for D (5 bases). The ends were cut back, 5 bases at V and 4 bases at J, with 11 bases in the middle. The CDR3 is 13 amino acids. Germline V gene data show CDR1 as MNHEY and CDR2 as SVGAGI. The CDR3 protein is CASSRATGETQYF. The CDR3 nucleotides are TGTGCCAGCAGTCGTGCCACAGGAGAGACCCAGTACTTC.

This clone was seen once. CDR3 sequence (DNA): TGTGCCGTGGGGGACAGGGTGGAAAACATTCAGTACTTC. Its translation is CAVGDRVENIQYF. The gene calls are TRBV10-3 and TRBJ2-4, with 9 bases matching TRBD1. The germline CDR1 and CDR2 sequences are ENHRY and SYGVKD. V lost 11 bases and J lost 5; bases outside the gene matches: 7. This CDR3 has 13 residues.

There are a few counts of this clone. The V call is TRBV29-1, the J call TRBJ1-1; D remains ambiguous. The CDR3 length is 11 residues. Trimming pared 7 bases from V and 3 bases from J, leaving 9 bases between. Germline V gene lookup returns CDR1 SQVTM and CDR2 ANQGSEA. CDR3 in amino acids: CSAVGYTEAFF. The CDR3 bases are TGCAGCGCTGTCGGTTACACTGAAGCTTTCTTT. Full variable domain (rest looked up from reference TRBV29-1 and TRBJ1-1): SAVISQKPSRDICQRGTSLTIQCQVDSQVTMMFWYRQQPGQSLTLIATANQGSEATYESGFVIDKFPISRPNLTFSTLTVSNMSPEDSSIYLCSAVGYTEAFFGQGTRLTVV.

Remarks on this clone: The same CDR3 is also encoded by other DNA sequences in this sample. The J gene is TRBJ2-3, the V gene TRBV9; D ambiguous. The CDR3 totals 14 residues. CDR1 SGDLS and CDR2 YYNGEE come from the germline V gene. Trimming took 2 bases from V and 6 from J, leaving 13 bases between them. CDR3 sequence: CASSVASRSDTQYF. CDR3 sequence (DNA): TGTGCCAGCAGCGTCGCCAGCAGGTCGGATACGCAGTATTTT.

V usage is TRBV5-1 and J usage is TRBJ1-3; D is ambiguous. Germline V gene sequence: CDR1 SGHRS, CDR2 YFSETQ. The CDR3 runs 15 residues. V was pared by 4 bases and J by 4 bases, with 15 bases between. The CDR3, as DNA: TGCGCCAGCAGCCAAGCACCGGAGGCCGGAAACACCATATATTTT. This translates into CASSQAPEAGNTIYF.

The J gene is TRBJ2-6, the V gene TRBV7-8, with D unclear. The V end lost 4 bases, the J end lost 2 bases, and 15 bases lay between the germline ends. CDR1 and CDR2 (germline): SGHVS, FQNEAQ. The CDR3 sequence is 17 residues long. CDR3 amino acids: CASSSSRSATGANVLTF. The CDR3 nucleotides are TGTGCCAGCAGCTCCTCGAGGTCTGCTACTGGGGCCAACGTCCTGACTTTC. Drawing the rest from reference TRBV7-8 and TRBJ2-6, the complete variable domain is GAGVSQSPRYKVAKRGQDVALRCDPISGHVSLFWYQQALGQGPEFLTYFQNEAQLDKSGLPSDRFFAERPEGSVSTLKIQRTQQEDSAVYLCASSSSRSATGANVLTFGAGSRLTVL.

The chain uses TRBV7-9 and TRBJ1-1, with 7 nucleotides matching TRBD1. The trim removed 7 bases at V and 8 bases at J, leaving 10 bases unmatched. The CDR3 sequence is 13 residues long. Germline V CDR1 and CDR2: SEHNR, FQNEAQ (reference sequence). The CDR3: CASILKGTDEAFF. The CDR3 region has the DNA TGTGCCAGCATACTAAAAGGGACAGACGAAGCTTTCTTT.

The J gene is TRBJ2-5, the V gene TRBV19, with TRBD2 identical over 11 bases. With 3 bases clipped from V and 2 bases from J, the junction kept 2 bases outside the gene matches. The CDR3 has 15 residues. The germline CDR1 and CDR2 sequences are LNHDA and SQIVND (reference sequence). The CDR3 reads CASSMGLAEQETQYF. The CDR3 DNA reads TGTGCCAGTAGTATGGGACTAGCGGAGCAAGAGACCCAGTACTTC.

CDR3 DNA: TGTGCCAGCAGTTACTTATGGGGGGACGCCGGGGAGCTGTTTTTT. Translation gives CASSYLWGDAGELFF. This chain joins TRBV6-6 and TRBJ2-2; tentative D call: TRBD2 (6 bases). This CDR3 has 15 residues. Germline V gene sequence: CDR1 MNHNY, CDR2 SVGAGI (reference sequence). The V end was cut by 1 base, the J end by 6 bases, with 12 bases between.